The 23 T cell receptor beta chains below were found in one sample sequenced in a study of patients and donors after allogeneic stem cell transplantation. A single record per CDR3 protein comes from TCRdb applying MiXCR to the RT-PCR reads. This sample has about 960,000 distinct CDR3 sequences, with more than 15% found just once. Input material: blood, either unsorted or a sorted T cell fraction (not recorded which). The receptors here all came from a human donor who was either an allogeneic HSCT recipient or a stem cell or donor lymphocyte infusion donor (not recorded which). It is not recorded whose cells these are; they may come from a transplant donor.

This clonotype showed up many times. The gene calls are TRBV4-3 and TRBJ2-1, with 14 bases that match TRBD2. The CDR3 consists of 16 residues. CDR1 LGHNA and CDR2 YSLEER come from the germline V gene. Trimming removed 0 bases from V and 7 bases from J; junction bases left unmatched: 2. The CDR3 nucleotides are TGCGCCAGCAGCCAAGATCGACTAGCGGGGGGGAATGAGCAGTTCTTC. Protein sequence: CASSQDRLAGGNEQFF.

The chain carries TRBV5-6 and TRBJ2-3; 8 bases fit TRBD1. From germline, CDR1 is SGHDT and CDR2 YYEEEE. The CDR3 is made up of 19 amino acids. V lost 4 bases to trimming and J lost 0 bases; unmatched junction nucleotides: 16. This CDR3 reads CASSGTPGQVEQSTDTQYF. CDR3 coding DNA: TGTGCCAGCAGCGGAACACCGGGACAGGTAGAGCAGAGCACAGATACGCAGTATTTT.

This clonotype was observed a few times. CDR3 nucleotide sequence: TGTGCCAGCAGTGCTACAGGGGCTGGCTACACCTTC. Amino acid sequence: CASSATGAGYTF. J is TRBJ1-2 and V is TRBV12-3 or TRBV12-4; 7 bases are shared with TRBD1. Trimming cost V 5 bases and J 7 bases; bases outside gene matches: 4. The CDR3 covers 12 residues.

The V gene is TRBV30, the J gene TRBJ1-4; the match to TRBD1 covers 7 bases. Germline V gene lookup returns CDR1 GTSNPN and CDR2 SVGIG (reference sequence). V gave up 3 bases and J gave up 8 bases; unmatched junction bases: 9. This CDR3 spans 14 amino acids. Here the CDR3 DNA reads TGTGCCTGGAGCGCAAGGGGGCTGGGGGAAAAACTGTTTTTT. Translated, it gives CAWSARGLGEKLFF.

This rearrangement joins TRBV20-1 to TRBJ1-2; 8 bases are shared with TRBD1. This CDR3 region has 14 residues. Germline V gene sequence: CDR1 DFQATT, CDR2 SNEGSKA (reference sequence). The V gene end was trimmed by 7 bases and the J gene end by 3 bases; junction bases not matched to a gene: 10. The CDR3 bases are TGCAGTGGCCAACCAGGACAGGGCCACTATGGCTACACCTTC. Amino acids: CSGQPGQGHYGYTF.

The genes are TRBV20-1 and TRBJ2-7; 9 positions agree with TRBD2. Germline V gene lookup returns CDR1 DFQATT and CDR2 SNEGSKA (reference sequence). The CDR3 sequence is 14 residues long. V was clipped by 3 bases and J by 2 bases; unmatched bases: 5. CDR3 bases: TGCAGTGCTAGTGTGCGACTAGCGGCCTACGAGCAGTACTTC. Its protein is CSASVRLAAYEQYF.

This chain joins TRBV6-2 or TRBV6-3 and TRBJ2-1; D is ambiguous. This CDR3 contains 14 residues. Per germline, CDR1 MNHEY and CDR2 SVGEGT. V was clipped by 0 bases and J by 7 bases, with 10 bases between them. This chain's CDR3 is CASSYSALRNEQFF. The CDR3 DNA sequence: TGTGCCAGCAGTTACTCGGCGTTAAGGAATGAGCAGTTCTTC.

This clonotype was counted a few times. This sequence joins TRBV20-1 and TRBJ1-1; TRBD1 agrees at 10 bases. With V trimmed by 5 bases and J by 5 bases, 5 bases remained unmatched. The CDR3 has 13 residues. Germline-derived CDR1 and CDR2 are DFQATT and SNEGSKA (reference sequence). In DNA, the CDR3 is TGCAGTGCTCGACAGGGGGCTCGGACTGAAGCTTTCTTT. Protein product: CSARQGARTEAFF.

This clonotype was recorded at least ten times. In DNA, the CDR3 is TGTGCCAGCAGCCCCGGACTGGCGAACACTGAAGCTTTCTTT. This translates into CASSPGLANTEAFF. This chain connects TRBV6-1 to TRBJ1-1, with unresolved D. CDR1 MNHNS and CDR2 SASEGT come from the germline V gene. The CDR3 runs to 14 residues. Trimming left V 6 bases short and J 1 base short, with 12 bases between.

In this sample, this clonotype turned up many times. The CDR3 sequence is CASSLAGPIAKNIQYF. The CDR3, as DNA: TGCGCCAGCAGCTTGGCCGGGCCGATAGCCAAAAACATTCAGTACTTC. The V gene is TRBV5-1, the J gene TRBJ2-4; D call uncertain. Trimming removed 0 bases from V and 0 bases from J, with 10 bases in between. Germline V CDR1 and CDR2: SGHRS, YFSETQ. The CDR3 loop spans 16 amino acids.

V is TRBV5-1 and J is TRBJ2-1; TRBD2 matches 7 bases. Per the germline V gene, CDR1 is SGHRS and CDR2 is YFSETQ. This CDR3 comprises 17 residues. The trim removed 7 bases at V and 4 bases at J, leaving 17 bases unmatched. In nucleotides, the CDR3 is TGCGCCAGCTCGGCCCCAGCTGGAAAGGGAGGGTACAATGAGCAGTTCTTC. This encodes CASSAPAGKGGYNEQFF.

In its sample, this clonotype was seen a few times. The chain couples TRBV20-1 to TRBJ2-1, with D perhaps being TRBD1 or TRBD2 (5 bases each). With 3 bases removed from V and 6 bases from J, the gap between germline ends came to 12 bases. Germline V gene lookup returns CDR1 DFQATT and CDR2 SNEGSKA (reference sequence). There are 13 residues in the CDR3. In DNA, the CDR3 is TGCAGTGCTAGTTGGGGGACCAGCAATGAGCAGTTCTTC. Residues: CSASWGTSNEQFF.

This clonotype has just a few counts. This chain links TRBV6-5 with TRBJ1-1; D gene unclear. V was cut by 7 bases and J by 4 bases, with 10 bases left in between. The CDR3 runs to 12 residues. Germline loops: CDR1 MNHEY, CDR2 SVGAGI. The DNA of the CDR3 is TGTGCCAGCAATCCTCGAGGCACTGAAGCTTTCTTT. As protein: CASNPRGTEAFF.

This clonotype was seen a handful of times. This chain uses TRBV9 with TRBJ2-3; D is unclear. CDR1 and CDR2 (germline): SGDLS, YYNGEE. There are 13 residues in the CDR3. With 7 bases removed from V and 5 bases from J, the gap between germline ends came to 14 bases. For the CDR3, the DNA is TGTGCCAGCGATCGACCTCCGGGAGATACGCAGTATTTT. Amino acids: CASDRPPGDTQYF.

This sequence joins TRBV5-6 and TRBJ1-1, with TRBD1 matching 9 bases. Germline V gene sequence: CDR1 SGHDT, CDR2 YYEEEE. The trim removed 5 bases at V and 4 bases at J, leaving 6 bases unmatched. This CDR3 comprises 14 residues. The CDR3 nucleotides are TGTGCCAGCAGTACAGGGGGCGCGAGCACTGAAGCTTTCTTT. This translates into CASSTGGASTEAFF.

The rearrangement uses TRBV7-9 and TRBJ2-1, with 9 bases aligning to TRBD2. Germline trimming cut 2 bases from V and 8 bases from J; bases unmatched to any gene: 7. The CDR3 extends over 15 amino acids. Germline CDR1 reads SEHNR; CDR2 reads FQNEAQ (reference sequence). The CDR3 bases are TGTGCCAGCAGCTTAATGGCGGGAGGGTCCCATGAGCAGTTCTTC. Translated, it gives CASSLMAGGSHEQFF.

V is TRBV20-1 and J is TRBJ2-7; unclear D gene. Germline V lookup: CDR1 DFQATT, CDR2 SNEGSKA (reference sequence). V lost 0 bases and J lost 6, with 15 bases in between. The CDR3 totals 14 residues. CDR3 in amino acids: CSAREPRAEIEQYF. CDR3 sequence (DNA): TGCAGTGCTAGAGAGCCGCGCGCGGAGATCGAGCAGTACTTC.

The chain uses TRBV6-1 and TRBJ2-2, with D perhaps TRBD1 or TRBD2 (5 bases each). The germline gives CDR1 MNHNS, CDR2 SASEGT. The CDR3 sequence is 16 residues long. V lost 6 bases, J lost 6 bases, and 20 bases lay in between. CDR3 DNA sequence: TGTGCCAGCAGCCTACAGGTTACGGGAATTGCCGGGGAGCTGTTTTTT. Amino acids: CASSLQVTGIAGELFF.

The rearrangement uses TRBV23-1 and TRBJ2-2; no firm D call. TRBV23-1 qualifies as an ORF whose function is uncertain. V lost 11 bases, J lost 4 bases, and 8 bases lay in between. The CDR3 has 11 amino acids. The CDR3 DNA sequence: TGCGCCGGTCGATTCACCGGGGAGCTGTTTTTT. This translates into CAGRFTGELFF.

The gene calls are TRBV12-3 or TRBV12-4 and TRBJ1-1; TRBD1 matches 8 bases. The junction had 8 bases not matched to a gene; V was cut back by 8 bases and J by 6 bases. This CDR3 contains 13 residues. The CDR3 spells CASLTGVKAEAFF. CDR3 sequence (DNA): TGTGCCAGCCTGACAGGGGTGAAGGCTGAAGCTTTCTTT.

This clonotype was seen at least ten times. This chain links TRBV11-2 with TRBJ2-7; D not certain. Between the trimmed V and J ends, which lost 1 base and 4 bases, there was a span of 8 bases. CDR1 is SGHAT and CDR2 is FQNNGV in the germline V gene. The CDR3 extends over 13 amino acids. This CDR3 is CASSLGPEYEQYF. In DNA form, the CDR3 reads TGTGCCAGCAGCTTAGGACCGGAATACGAGCAGTACTTC.

Many counts were recorded for this clonotype. This chain uses TRBV29-1 with TRBJ2-3; D perhaps matches TRBD2 (6 bases). V was pared by 3 bases and J by 6 bases, with 16 bases between. From germline, CDR1 is SQVTM and CDR2 ANQGSEA. The CDR3 runs 14 residues. This chain's CDR3 is CSVDSGRGRDTQYF. The DNA of the CDR3 is TGCAGCGTTGATAGCGGACGCGGTCGGGATACGCAGTATTTT.

The V and J genes are TRBV15 and TRBJ2-7, with D possibly called TRBD1 or TRBD2 (5 bases each). CDR3 length equals 14 residues. Germline V gene sequence: CDR1 LNHNV, CDR2 YYDKDF (reference sequence). V lost 4 bases to trimming and J lost 3 bases, with 13 bases between them. The CDR3 here is CATSKGPEDYEQYF. The DNA of the CDR3 is TGTGCCACCAGCAAGGGACCGGAGGACTACGAGCAGTACTTC.